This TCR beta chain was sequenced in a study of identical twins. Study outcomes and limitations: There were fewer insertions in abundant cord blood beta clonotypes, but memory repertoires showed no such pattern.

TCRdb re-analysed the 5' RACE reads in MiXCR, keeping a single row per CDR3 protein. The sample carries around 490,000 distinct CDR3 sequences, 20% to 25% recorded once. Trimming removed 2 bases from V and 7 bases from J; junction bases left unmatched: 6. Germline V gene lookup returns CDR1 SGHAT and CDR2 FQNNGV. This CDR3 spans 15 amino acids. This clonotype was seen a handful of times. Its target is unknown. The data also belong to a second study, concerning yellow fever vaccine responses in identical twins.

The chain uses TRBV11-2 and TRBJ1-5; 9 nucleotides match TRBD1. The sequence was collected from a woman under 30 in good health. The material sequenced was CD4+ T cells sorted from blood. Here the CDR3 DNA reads TGTGCCAGCAGCTTATCCACAGGGGGCTTGCAGCCCCAGCATTTT. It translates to CASSLSTGGLQPQHF.